Given below is one TCR beta chain in context. Its antigen is currently unknown. This entry is derived from a study of T cells expressing NK-cell markers. About the study: Sorted CD3+CD56+NKG2C+, CD3+CD56+NKG2C- and CD3+CD56-NKG2C+ T-cell subsets were beta-chain profiled. Study results and limitations: These clonotypes, the leaders elsewhere, also led the CD3+CD56-NKG2C+ fraction in several donors.

Reprocessing the 5' RACE reads, TCRdb reports a single entry for every CDR3 protein and omits DNA. The listing records approximately 440,000 distinct CDR3 sequences. This CDR3 has 18 residues. Germline V lookup: CDR1 ENHRY, CDR2 SYGVKD. This chain connects TRBV10-3 to TRBJ2-1; TCRdb outputs TRBD2, but without DNA this stays unchecked. The sample comprised blood T cells: a sorted CD56 or NKG2C T cell subset, CD4+ or CD8+ T cells, or bulk PBMC T cells (not recorded which). The receptor was isolated from a woman aged 50 to 60 in good health. The CDR3 sequence is CAISAGISSGNSYNEQFF.